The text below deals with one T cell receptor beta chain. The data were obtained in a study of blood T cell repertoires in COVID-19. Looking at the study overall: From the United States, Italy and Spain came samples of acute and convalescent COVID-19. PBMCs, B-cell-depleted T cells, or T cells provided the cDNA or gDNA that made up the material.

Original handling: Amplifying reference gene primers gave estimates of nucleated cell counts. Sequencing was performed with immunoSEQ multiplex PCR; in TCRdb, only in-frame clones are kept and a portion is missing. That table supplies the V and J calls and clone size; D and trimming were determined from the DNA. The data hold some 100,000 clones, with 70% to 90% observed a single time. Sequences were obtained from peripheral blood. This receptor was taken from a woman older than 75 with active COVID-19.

The CDR3 loop reads CASSEYDTQYF. CDR3 DNA sequence: TGTGCCAGCAGTGAATATGATACGCAGTATTTT. This rearrangement joins TRBV2 to TRBJ2-3; D remains unclear. The CDR3 spans 11 residues. Germline V gives CDR1 SNHLY, CDR2 FYNNEI. With 2 bases removed from V and 6 bases from J, the gap between germline ends came to 3 bases.